This TCR beta chain comes out of a study of blood T cells in healthy people across ages (dated by TCRdb to about 2015). Regarding the study in general: Template switching captured roughly one uniquely barcoded TCR beta cDNA molecule per two T cells in model experiments. To track age-related changes in TCR beta repertoire diversity, the study relied on deep sequencing normalized with unique cDNA molecular identifiers. The donors were split into four age groups: young (average 16 years), middle-aged (over 35), aged (62) and long-lived (about 74). To avoid experimental bias, donors of different ages were spread randomly across the sequencing lanes. Two additional independent replicas of 1 million unique cDNA reads from the same blood draw were analyzed for two donors (one aged 18 to 30 and one aged 80 or older). General study outcomes and caveats: Compared with the aged group, more naive CD4+ T cells, fewer expanded clones and increased TCR diversity were shown by the long-lived group, suggesting age selection. Estimates of total diversity based on one million sequenced T cells were considered lower bounds and underestimates. Observed TCR beta diversity per million T cells fell roughly linearly with age, and a significant reduction was already apparent by age approximately 41. Because donor CMV infection status was unknown, age-related changes in expanded clonotypes were potentially confounded. Conclusive comparison of naive and antigen-experienced compartments was prevented by the profiling of bulk unsorted PBMCs. A strong correlation was found between observed TCR beta diversity and the percentage of naive T cells measured by flow cytometry.

The donors were roughly 40 Caucasian individuals from Russia, aged roughly 6 to 90 years, who were systemically healthy. Each donor gave roughly 9.5 milliliters of peripheral blood, collected into EDTA-treated Vacutainer tubes. Ficoll-Paque density-gradient centrifugation was used to isolate PBMCs, with at least 7 million obtained per sample. Total RNA, at least 6 micrograms per sample, was extracted from PBMCs with Trizol reagent. For every donor, an aliquot of PBMCs went through flow cytometry to measure the percentages of naive CD45RAhigh/CD27high T cells. V and J are truncated by 4 bases and 5 bases respectively, leaving an intervening sequence of 11 bases. The CDR3, from cysteine to phenylalanine, totals 14 residues. The read is trimmed to its CDR3 DNA, 42 bases read in frame from base 1. A single count supports this clonotype. Its antigen specificity is not known. Base qualities were left out, and no much larger clone turns up one base away.

The library relied on 5' RACE. The sequencing machine was an Illumina HiSeq 2500. A second PCR of 7 to 11 cycles was performed with a sample-barcoded 5' primer and a J-beta primer mix. A template-switch 5' adaptor carrying 12 random nucleotides introduced a unique molecular identifier onto each TCR beta cDNA molecule. Each sample yielded at least 2.5 million CDR3-containing paired-end reads. First-strand cDNA synthesis was performed from all RNA using the Mint cDNA synthesis kit, with priming by a TRBC-specific oligonucleotide. All cDNA was treated with uracil-DNA glycosylase and then went through a first 18-cycle PCR with the universal primers M1SS and BC2_uni_R. Per the original workflow: For normalization, 1 million high-quality reads, each with a distinct molecular identifier, were randomly selected from each sample. Reads sharing molecular identifiers were discarded rather than binned into consensus sequences. MiTCR, run with a Q25 quality threshold and the strictest error-elimination algorithm, handled CDR3 identification, clonotype clustering and error correction. Lower-bound total TCR beta diversity was estimated with a nonparametric unseen species model using Euler transformation. TCRdb redid the processing of the public reads, applying fastp at Q25 and MiXCR, and retained in-frame beta chains. Each CDR3 protein appears once, grouped with its most common genes and DNA. The V and J calls shown here were made by TCRdb, not taken from the authors' results. In this sample the table shows around 940,000 distinct CDR3 sequences, just over 50% of which occur a single time. Of the sample, 20% to 25% falls within the top ten clones.

The rearrangement joined TRBV12-3 or TRBV12-4 to TRBJ2-2; the D gene identity is not certain. This clonotype was obtained from a woman aged 60-70 years in good health. Sequenced sample: blood. CDR3 loop: CASSSVLGTGELFF. The DNA sequence is given as TGTGCCAGCAGTTCTGTCCTTGGGACCGGGGAGCTGTTTTTT.